This passage covers 21 T cell receptor beta chains from one sample sequenced in a study of human T cells and chemical hapten exposure. The time point is: pre-sensitization, week 0. Noted treatment: therapeutic diphenylcyclopropenone sensitization with weekly scalp DPC. Each CDR3 protein is one row after TCRdb ran MiXCR on the RACE reads. Of 300,000 to 450,000 distinct CDR3 sequences detected, approximately 5.1% appear once; the ten largest clones hold 2.5% to 3%. Material: whole blood, obtained in connection with sensitization to the hapten diphenylcyclopropenone (DPC). Receptors originate from a woman between 45 and 65 years old with alopecia areata. Some clones in this sample may be carry-over from other donors' samples.

This clonotype came up many times. CDR3: CASSRYGEKLFF. The CDR3 nucleotides read TGTGCCAGCAGTCGGTATGGCGAAAAACTGTTTTTT. The gene calls are TRBV12-3 or TRBV12-4 and TRBJ1-4; no definite D call. The CDR3 runs 12 residues. V was shortened by 5 bases and J by 8 bases, with 9 bases between the two germline ends.

This clonotype was counted only a few times. The chain links TRBV29-1 to TRBJ2-7, with 9 bases aligning to TRBD2. Losses at the gene ends were 5 bases for V and 2 bases for J; bases not matched to a gene: 16. CDR1 is SQVTM and CDR2 is ANQGSEA in the germline V gene. The CDR3 sequence is 17 residues long. The DNA for the CDR3 is TGCAGCGTTAAACTCGCCACCCCCCAGCGGGGGGCCTACGAGCAGTACTTC. Amino acids: CSVKLATPQRGAYEQYF.

In its sample, this clonotype was seen a few times. V is TRBV7-2 and J is TRBJ1-3, with D possibly being TRBD1 (5 bases). CDR1 SGHTA and CDR2 FQGNSA come from the germline V gene. The CDR3 has 17 amino acids. The V and J ends lost 1 base and 4 bases respectively, with 17 bases between them. For the CDR3, the DNA is TGTGCCAGCAGCTTAGTTGCCGGCAGGGCCCCCGGAAACACCATATATTTT. Translation gives CASSLVAGRAPGNTIYF.

This clonotype has a count of ten or more. This chain's CDR3 is CATSPGGGYNEQFF. The CDR3 DNA sequence: TGTGCCACCTCCCCCGGGGGGGGGTACAATGAGCAGTTCTTC. This sequence joins TRBV2 and TRBJ2-1, with 8 nucleotides matching TRBD2. The V gene end was trimmed by 10 bases and the J gene end by 4 bases; junction bases not matched to a gene: 9. The CDR3 has 14 residues. The germline V gene encodes CDR1 SNHLY and CDR2 FYNNEI.

This clonotype came up many times. This chain uses TRBV6-6 with TRBJ1-1; possible D gene TRBD1, 5 bases. From germline, CDR1 is MNHNY and CDR2 SVGAGI (reference sequence). The CDR3 consists of 16 residues. Trimming shortened V by 0 bases and J by 1 base, and 12 bases separated the two germline ends. The CDR3 nucleotides are TGTGCCAGCAGTTACTCGAAAGCTGGGGCGAACACTGAAGCTTTCTTT. Protein: CASSYSKAGANTEAFF.

This clonotype occurred many times. The CDR3 bases are TGTGCCAGCAGGCCCACAGGGAACTACGAGCAGTACTTC. Its protein product is CASRPTGNYEQYF. J is TRBJ2-7 and V is TRBV7-8, with D perhaps matching TRBD1 (6 bases). Trimming took 6 bases from V and 3 from J, leaving 12 bases between them. CDR1 and CDR2 (germline): SGHVS, FQNEAQ. This CDR3 spans 13 amino acids.

The chain uses TRBV2 and TRBJ1-1, with 10 bases identical to TRBD1. Trimming removed 7 bases from V and 5 bases from J; junction bases left unmatched: 10. Germline CDR1 is SNHLY and CDR2 is FYNNEI. There are 15 residues in the CDR3. The CDR3 region has the DNA TGTGCCAGCATAGGGACAGGGGACGGGGGTACTGAAGCTTTCTTT. Its translation is CASIGTGDGGTEAFF.

This clonotype appeared many times. The chain joins TRBV7-9 to TRBJ2-7; D remains ambiguous. Trimming took 5 bases from V and 3 from J, leaving 11 bases between them. The CDR3 totals 13 residues. Germline CDR1 and CDR2: SEHNR and FQNEAQ (reference sequence). The CDR3 protein is CASSPPERYEQYF. In DNA, the CDR3 is TGTGCCAGCAGCCCTCCCGAGCGCTACGAGCAGTACTTC.

V usage is TRBV5-1 and J usage is TRBJ1-1; tentative D call: TRBD1 (6 bases). The CDR3 extends over 15 amino acids. The germline CDR1 and CDR2 sequences are SGHRS and YFSETQ. Deletions cut 4 bases from V and 0 bases from J, with 13 bases between. In DNA form, the CDR3 reads TGCGCCAGCAGCCCCCTAGGACAGATGAACACTGAAGCTTTCTTT. It codes for CASSPLGQMNTEAFF.

This clonotype showed up many times. The genes are TRBV5-4 and TRBJ2-2; TRBD1 agrees at 9 bases. The CDR3 length is 16 residues. Germline lookup yields CDR1 SGHNT and CDR2 YYREEE (reference sequence). Trimming removed 3 bases from V and 6 bases from J; junction bases left unmatched: 9. The CDR3 is CASSSPKTGGAGELFF. The CDR3 DNA follows: TGTGCCAGCAGCTCCCCGAAGACAGGGGGGGCCGGGGAGCTGTTTTTT.

This clonotype has more than one count but fewer than ten. This sequence joins TRBV5-6 and TRBJ2-1, with a weak D call TRBD2 (5 bases). Germline loops: CDR1 SGHDT, CDR2 YYEEEE. Trimming removed 4 bases from V and 9 bases from J, with 11 bases in between. CDR3 length: 12 residues. The CDR3 DNA is TGTGCCAGCAGCCCCCGGACTCCTGAGCAGTTCTTC. Encoded protein: CASSPRTPEQFF.

The chain couples TRBV9 to TRBJ1-1; D might be TRBD1 (5 bases). Looked up from germline, CDR1 is SGDLS and CDR2 is YYNGEE. Trimming took 3 bases from V and 5 from J, leaving 14 bases between them. This CDR3 has 14 residues. The CDR3 DNA reads as TGTGCCAGCAGCGCCGGGACGTCGCAAACTGAAGCTTTCTTT. This codes for CASSAGTSQTEAFF.

V is TRBV2 and J is TRBJ2-5; D is uncertain. CDR1 SNHLY and CDR2 FYNNEI come from the germline V gene. This CDR3 contains 14 residues. With 1 base removed from V and 1 base from J, the gap between germline ends came to 7 bases. The CDR3 loop reads CASSEESLQETQYF. The CDR3 bases are TGTGCCAGCAGTGAAGAGTCACTCCAAGAGACCCAGTACTTC.

This chain uses TRBV18 with TRBJ2-1; D remains unclear. CDR1 and CDR2 from the germline V gene are KGHSH and LQKENI. The CDR3 consists of 16 residues. Trimming cost V 4 bases and J 3 bases, with 16 bases left between them. CDR3 sequence reads: CASSRQSPYLYNEQFF. The CDR3 region has the DNA TGTGCCAGCTCACGCCAGTCCCCCTACCTCTACAATGAGCAGTTCTTC.

This clonotype occurred a few times. V usage is TRBV27 and J usage is TRBJ1-1; D uncertain. Germline assignment: CDR1 MNHEY and CDR2 SMNVEV (reference sequence). V shed 4 bases and J shed 0 bases, with 6 bases lying between them. CDR3 length equals 13 residues. Here the CDR3 reads CASSWELNTEAFF. The CDR3, as DNA: TGTGCCAGCAGTTGGGAGTTGAACACTGAAGCTTTCTTT.

This clonotype was detected ten times or more. This chain links TRBV29-1 with TRBJ2-1, with 8 positions matching TRBD1. The CDR3 spans 15 residues. V shed 2 bases, J shed 7 bases, and the junction held 10 bases outside the gene matches. Germline V CDR1 and CDR2: SQVTM, ANQGSEA. The DNA for the CDR3 is TGCAGCGTTGAACAACGACAGGGGAAGGGGAATGAGCAGTTCTTC. Protein sequence: CSVEQRQGKGNEQFF.

Note on this clonotype: Possible read error: a much larger clone is one base away. The CDR3 is CAWSVLAVDTQHF. CDR3 DNA sequence: TGTGCCTGGAGTGTCCTAGCAGTAGATACGCAGCATTTT. J is TRBJ2-3 and V is TRBV30, with D unresolved. The J call is in doubt because the DNA end fits TRBJ1-5 better. From germline, CDR1 is GTSNPN and CDR2 SVGIG (reference sequence). This CDR3 contains 13 residues.

This clonotype was recorded at least ten times. The chain combines TRBV12-5 with TRBJ2-3; 9 nucleotides align to TRBD1. The trim removed 4 bases at V and 0 bases at J, leaving 5 bases unmatched. Germline assignment: CDR1 LGHNT and CDR2 FRNRAP. The CDR3 length is 16 residues. The CDR3 sequence: CASGWPGQGSTDTQYF. The CDR3 nucleotides read TGTGCTAGTGGTTGGCCAGGACAGGGGAGCACAGATACGCAGTATTTT.

The genes are TRBV10-2 and TRBJ2-6; D is possibly TRBD1 (5 bases). V was cut by 7 bases and J by 1 base, with 11 bases left in between. This CDR3 is built from 15 residues. Germline CDR1 and CDR2: WSHSY and SAAADI. The CDR3 DNA reads TGCGCCAGCACCGTGACAGATTCTGGGGCCAACGTCCTGACTTTC. Translation gives CASTVTDSGANVLTF.

This clonotype was counted only a few times. This chain joins TRBV9 and TRBJ1-6; 7 nucleotides agree with TRBD1. Per germline, CDR1 SGDLS and CDR2 YYNGEE. CDR3 length equals 17 residues. V lost 0 bases to trimming and J lost 7 bases; unmatched junction nucleotides: 10. The CDR3 here is CASSVEGAVGVNSPLHF. CDR3 in DNA: TGTGCCAGCAGCGTAGAGGGGGCGGTAGGTGTAAATTCACCCCTCCACTTT.

There are many counts of this clonotype. The chain recombines TRBV29-1 with TRBJ1-1; D unresolved. V was shortened by 4 bases and J by 4 bases, with 10 bases between the two germline ends. Germline loops: CDR1 SQVTM, CDR2 ANQGSEA. This CDR3 contains 12 residues. This CDR3 is CSVGERGTEAFF. For the CDR3, the DNA is TGCAGCGTTGGAGAGCGCGGCACTGAAGCTTTCTTT.